What follows are 21 T cell receptor beta chains derived from one specimen sequenced in a study of T cells in Graves' hyperthyroidism and ophthalmopathy (dated by TCRdb to the late 2010s). Libraries were constructed by multiplex PCR. Sequencing took place on an Illumina HiSeq 2000. TCR beta CDR3 regions were amplified from RNA transcripts. A first-round RT-PCR of the TCR CDR3 used the HTBI primer set with the Qiagen OneStep RT-PCR kit. In-frame beta chains were kept once TCRdb had trimmed the public reads at Q25 with fastp and called clones with MiXCR. Identical CDR3 proteins give one entry, which carries the most common genes and DNA. In this sample the table shows over 500,000 distinct CDR3 sequences, 15% to 20% of which occur a single time. The ten largest make up 25% to 30% of the sample. Material for sequencing was blood. The receptors come from a woman aged 25 to 45 with Graves' ophthalmopathy.

This clonotype was detected ten times or more. The chain combines TRBV2 with TRBJ2-5, with TRBD2 as a possible D gene (6 bases). Germline-derived CDR1 and CDR2 are SNHLY and FYNNEI. The CDR3 is made up of 14 amino acids. V gave up 7 bases and J gave up 5 bases, with 17 bases separating them. CDR3 region: CASTRVAGRETQYF. The CDR3 DNA is TGTGCCAGCACCAGGGTGGCGGGAAGGGAGACCCAGTACTTC.

This clonotype has a count of ten or more. V gene TRBV30 combines with J gene TRBJ2-3; 8 bases are shared with TRBD2. Germline V gene lookup returns CDR1 GTSNPN and CDR2 SVGIG (reference sequence). The CDR3 spans 15 residues. With 5 bases clipped from V and 0 bases from J, the junction kept 7 bases outside the gene matches. CDR3 loop: CAWGRLAQSTDTQYF. The CDR3 bases are TGTGCCTGGGGGCGACTAGCGCAGAGCACAGATACGCAGTATTTT. The full variable domain, rest sourced from reference TRBV30 and TRBJ2-3, is SQTIHQWPATLVQPVGSPLSLECTVEGTSNPNLYWYRQAAGRGLQLLFYSVGIGQISSEVPQNLSASRPQDRQFILSSKKLLLSDSGFYLCAWGRLAQSTDTQYFGPGTRLTVL.

The rearrangement uses TRBV6-6 and TRBJ1-2, with TRBD1 identical over 7 bases. The CDR3 runs to 14 residues. V lost 2 bases, J lost 8 bases, and 8 bases stayed unmatched. CDR1 and CDR2 from the germline V gene are MNHNY and SVGAGI (reference sequence). DNA of the CDR3: TGTGCCAGCAGTTACGTAGGCAGGGGGAACGGCTACACCTTC. Translating gives CASSYVGRGNGYTF.

This clonotype has at least ten counts. The J gene is TRBJ2-2, the V gene TRBV12-3 or TRBV12-4; no reliable D call. The CDR3 has 12 amino acids. V lost 6 bases and J lost 8, with 10 bases in between. CDR3 amino acids: CASSFGGGELFF. As DNA, the CDR3 is TGTGCCAGCAGCTTCGGCGGTGGGGAGCTGTTTTTT.

This clonotype was picked up many times. This chain joins TRBV6-2 or TRBV6-3 and TRBJ1-3, with TRBD1 as a possible D gene (5 bases). In germline, CDR1 is MNHEY, CDR2 SVGEGT. The CDR3 sequence is 15 residues long. The V end lost 6 bases, the J end lost 0 bases, and 12 bases lay between the germline ends. The DNA for the CDR3 is TGTGCCAGCAGCGTGGACGACAGCTCTGGAAACACCATATATTTT. As protein: CASSVDDSSGNTIYF.

The rearrangement joins TRBV27 to TRBJ2-1, with 12 bases lining up with TRBD2. Germline V gene sequence: CDR1 MNHEY, CDR2 SMNVEV (reference sequence). V gave up 1 base and J gave up 7 bases; unmatched junction bases: 8. The CDR3 spans 17 residues. CDR3 sequence (DNA): TGTGCCAGCAGTTTATATTGGGCTAGCGGGAGGGATAATGAGCAGTTCTTC. It specifies CASSLYWASGRDNEQFF.

The CDR3 sequence: CASSLRGPGSYEQYF. The DNA of the CDR3 is TGTGCCAGCAGTTTAAGGGGACCTGGCTCCTACGAGCAGTACTTC. The chain links TRBV12-3 or TRBV12-4 to TRBJ2-7, with D perhaps assigned TRBD1 or TRBD2 (5 bases each). Trimming shortened V by 2 bases and J by 0 bases, and 11 bases separated the two germline ends. The CDR3 has 15 amino acids.

The chain uses TRBV5-1 and TRBJ2-3; 7 nucleotides match TRBD1. V lost 2 bases to trimming and J lost 3 bases; unmatched junction nucleotides: 12. The CDR3 is 17 residues long. Germline V gene sequence: CDR1 SGHRS, CDR2 YFSETQ. CDR3 amino acids: CASSLQGMGYSTDTQYF. The CDR3, as DNA: TGCGCCAGCAGCTTACAGGGGATGGGATATAGTACAGATACGCAGTATTTT.

There are many counts of this clonotype. V is TRBV28 and J is TRBJ2-6; perhaps TRBD1 as D (6 bases). Trimming removed 11 bases from V and 2 bases from J, with 19 bases in between. This CDR3 comprises 16 residues. Germline CDR1 is MDHEN and CDR2 is SYDVKM. CDR3 sequence (DNA): TGTGCCGCCAGGGGCCAGCAAATCGCTGGGGCCAACGTCCTGACTTTC. It is translated as CAARGQQIAGANVLTF.

This chain links TRBV7-2 with TRBJ2-7; D unclear. The CDR3 has 14 amino acids. V lost 4 bases, J lost 2 bases, and 12 bases lay in between. Per germline, CDR1 SGHTA and CDR2 FQGNSA. The CDR3 DNA sequence: TGTGCCAGCAGCTCGATACCAGGAGCCTACGAGCAGTACTTC. Its protein is CASSSIPGAYEQYF. Complete variable domain (other parts from reference TRBV7-2 and TRBJ2-7): GAGVSQSPSNKVTEKGKDVELRCDPISGHTALYWYRQSLGQGLEFLIYFQGNSAPDKSGLPSDRFSAERTGGSVSTLTIQRTQQEDSAVYLCASSSIPGAYEQYFGPGTRLTVT.

The table lists this clonotype with many counts. The chain joins TRBV9 to TRBJ2-7, with 8 positions matching TRBD2. With V trimmed by 1 base and J by 7 bases, 10 bases remained unmatched. Germline V gene lookup returns CDR1 SGDLS and CDR2 YYNGEE. The CDR3 runs to 15 residues. The CDR3 nucleotides read TGTGCCAGCAGCGTATCAAGCGGGAGTTCGCATGAGCAGTACTTC. This encodes CASSVSSGSSHEQYF.

Many counts were recorded for this clonotype. The chain carries TRBV18 and TRBJ2-1, with D tentatively TRBD2 (5 bases). V was cut by 4 bases and J by 7 bases, with 11 bases left in between. The CDR3 consists of 13 residues. Germline V gene data show CDR1 as KGHSH and CDR2 as LQKENI. CDR3 bases: TGTGCCAGCTCACGGCTAGGCGGGAATGAGCAGTTCTTC. As protein: CASSRLGGNEQFF.

This clonotype was seen repeatedly, ten times or more. The gene calls are TRBV9 and TRBJ2-3; no reliable D call. Germline loops: CDR1 SGDLS, CDR2 YYNGEE. Trimming stripped 0 bases from V and 4 bases from J, with 9 bases between. This CDR3 comprises 14 residues. The CDR3 protein is CASSVGLAPDTQYF. CDR3 DNA: TGTGCCAGCAGCGTAGGATTAGCTCCAGATACGCAGTATTTT.

Remarks on this clonotype: Being one base from a much bigger clone, this may be a read error. In DNA form, the CDR3 reads TGTGCCAGCAGGGGCCTTAGCACAGATACGCAGTATTTT. Residues: CASRGLSTDTQYF. The V gene is TRBV27, the J gene TRBJ2-3; D not certain. Between the trimmed V and J ends, which lost 6 bases and 0 bases, there was a span of 7 bases. In germline, CDR1 is MNHEY, CDR2 SMNVEV (reference sequence). CDR3 length: 13 amino acids.

The chain combines TRBV7-2 with TRBJ1-5; D ambiguous. The germline V gene has CDR1 SGHTA and CDR2 FQGNSA. Trimming pared 3 bases from V and 0 bases from J, leaving 9 bases between. CDR3 length: 15 amino acids. DNA of the CDR3: TGTGCCAGCAGCTTTTATGCACATAGCAATCAGCCCCAGCATTTT. It encodes CASSFYAHSNQPQHF.

Ten or more counts support this clonotype. J is TRBJ1-1 and V is TRBV29-1; 7 positions match TRBD1. Germline assignment: CDR1 SQVTM and CDR2 ANQGSEA. The trim removed 5 bases at V and 6 bases at J, leaving 3 bases unmatched. The CDR3 runs to 11 residues. CDR3: CSVRQGAEAFF. The CDR3 DNA reads as TGCAGCGTTAGACAGGGTGCTGAAGCTTTCTTT.

Ten or more counts support this clonotype. This rearrangement joins TRBV5-6 to TRBJ2-3; D may be TRBD2 (6 bases). Germline-derived CDR1 and CDR2 are SGHDT and YYEEEE. CDR3 size: 16 residues. V shed 1 base and J shed 1 base, with 13 bases lying between them. CDR3 in amino acids: CASSLSVGGGTDTQYF. In DNA, the CDR3 is TGTGCCAGCAGCTTGTCGGTTGGCGGGGGCACAGATACGCAGTATTTT. The variable domain in full, completed from reference TRBV5-6 and TRBJ2-3, reads DAGVTQSPTHLIKTRGQQVTLRCSPKSGHDTVSWYQQALGQGPQFIFQYYEEEERQRGNFPDRFSGHQFPNYSSELNVNALLLGDSALYLCASSLSVGGGTDTQYFGPGTRLTVL.

This clonotype was recorded a few times. The chain employs TRBV28 and TRBJ2-5; perhaps TRBD2 as D (6 bases). Trimming pared 9 bases from V and 5 bases from J, leaving 22 bases between. The CDR3 runs 15 residues. Germline-derived CDR1 and CDR2 are MDHEN and SYDVKM. The CDR3 loop is CASLGRRAGRETQYF. CDR3 nucleotides: TGTGCCAGTCTTGGGCGGAGGGCGGGGAGGGAGACCCAGTACTTC.

This clonotype was seen at least ten times. This chain links TRBV20-1 with TRBJ1-1; D call uncertain. Per the germline V gene, CDR1 is DFQATT and CDR2 is SNEGSKA (reference sequence). The V gene lost 0 bases and the J gene lost 1 base, with 6 bases spanning the gap. The CDR3 length is 13 residues. The CDR3 bases are TGCAGTGCTAGAGATCCGGGGAACACTGAAGCTTTCTTT. Its protein product is CSARDPGNTEAFF.

This clonotype was picked up one time. This chain connects TRBV20-1 to TRBJ2-5, with 9 bases that match TRBD2. The CDR3 loop spans 13 amino acids. The V and J ends lost 2 bases and 5 bases, in that order; junction bases with no gene match: 3. Germline CDR1 and CDR2: DFQATT and SNEGSKA (reference sequence). The CDR3 DNA reads as TGCAGTGCTAGATTTCTAGCGGGGGAGACCCAGTACTTC. Protein sequence: CSARFLAGETQYF.

This clonotype was recorded many times. J is TRBJ2-3 and V is TRBV20-1, with 11 bases identical to TRBD2. The CDR3 has 16 residues. CDR1 is DFQATT and CDR2 is SNEGSKA in the germline V gene (reference sequence). Trimming removed 2 bases from V and 1 base from J; junction bases left unmatched: 5. The CDR3 DNA reads as TGCAGTGCTAGACTAGCGGGAGGTTGGGGCACAGATACGCAGTATTTT. This codes for CSARLAGGWGTDTQYF.